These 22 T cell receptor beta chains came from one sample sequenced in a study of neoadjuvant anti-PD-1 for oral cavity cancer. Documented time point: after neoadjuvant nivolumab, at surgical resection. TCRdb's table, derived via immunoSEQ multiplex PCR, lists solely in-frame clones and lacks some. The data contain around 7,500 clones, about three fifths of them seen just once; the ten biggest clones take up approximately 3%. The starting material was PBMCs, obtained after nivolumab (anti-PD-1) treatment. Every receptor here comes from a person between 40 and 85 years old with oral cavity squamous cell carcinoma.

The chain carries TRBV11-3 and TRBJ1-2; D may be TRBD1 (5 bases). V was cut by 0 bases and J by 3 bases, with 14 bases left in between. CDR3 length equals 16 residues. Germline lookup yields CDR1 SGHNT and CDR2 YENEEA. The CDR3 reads CASSLDREGEDYGYTF. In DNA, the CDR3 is TGTGCCAGCAGCTTAGATCGGGAAGGGGAGGACTATGGCTACACCTTC.

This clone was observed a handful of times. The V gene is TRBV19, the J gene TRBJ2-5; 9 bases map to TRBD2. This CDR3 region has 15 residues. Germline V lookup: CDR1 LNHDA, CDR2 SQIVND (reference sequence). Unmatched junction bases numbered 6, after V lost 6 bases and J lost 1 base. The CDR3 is CASRVAGASQETQYF. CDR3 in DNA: TGTGCCAGTAGGGTAGCGGGGGCGTCCCAAGAGACCCAGTACTTC.

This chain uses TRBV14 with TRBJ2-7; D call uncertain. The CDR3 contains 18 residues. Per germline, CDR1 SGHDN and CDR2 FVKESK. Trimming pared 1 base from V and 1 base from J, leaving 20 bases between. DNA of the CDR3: TGTGCCAGCAGCCAAGTTACCGAACAGCGAGCGTTTTCCTACGAGCAGTACTTC. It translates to CASSQVTEQRAFSYEQYF.

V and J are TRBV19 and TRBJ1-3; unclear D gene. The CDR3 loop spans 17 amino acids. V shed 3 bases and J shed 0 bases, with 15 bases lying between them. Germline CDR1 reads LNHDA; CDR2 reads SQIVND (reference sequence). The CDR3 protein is CASSIYPGSVSGNTIYF. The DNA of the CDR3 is TGTGCCAGTAGTATTTATCCAGGTTCCGTCTCTGGAAACACCATATATTTT.

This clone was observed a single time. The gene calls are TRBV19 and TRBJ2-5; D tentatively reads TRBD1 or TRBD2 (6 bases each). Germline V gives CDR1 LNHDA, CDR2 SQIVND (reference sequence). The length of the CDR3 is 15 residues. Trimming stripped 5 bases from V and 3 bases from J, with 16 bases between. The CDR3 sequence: CASSLQGRGEETQYF. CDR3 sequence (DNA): TGTGCCAGTAGTCTGCAGGGGCGCGGGGAAGAGACCCAGTACTTC.

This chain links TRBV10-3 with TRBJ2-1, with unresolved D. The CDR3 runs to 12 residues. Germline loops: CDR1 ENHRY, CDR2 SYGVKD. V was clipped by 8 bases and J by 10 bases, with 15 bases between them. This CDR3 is CAIRHQNSEQFF. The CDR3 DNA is TGTGCCATCCGCCATCAAAACAGCGAGCAGTTCTTC.

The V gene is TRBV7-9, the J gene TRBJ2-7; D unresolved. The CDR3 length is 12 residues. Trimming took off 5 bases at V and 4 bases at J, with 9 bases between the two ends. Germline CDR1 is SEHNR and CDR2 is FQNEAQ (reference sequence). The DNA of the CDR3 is TGTGCCAGCAGCCCTACTTTTTACGAGCAGTACTTC. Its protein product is CASSPTFYEQYF. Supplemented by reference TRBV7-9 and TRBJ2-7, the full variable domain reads DTGVSQNPRHKITKRGQNVTFRCDPISEHNRLYWYRQTLGQGPEFLTYFQNEAQLEKSRLLSDRFSAERPKGSFSTLEIQRTEQGDSAMYLCASSPTFYEQYFGPGTRLTVT.

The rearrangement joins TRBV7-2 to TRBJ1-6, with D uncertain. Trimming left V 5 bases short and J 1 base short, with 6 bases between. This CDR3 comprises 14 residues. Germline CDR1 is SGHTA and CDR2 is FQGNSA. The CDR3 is CASSAISYNSPLHF. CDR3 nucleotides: TGTGCCAGCAGCGCGATTTCCTATAATTCACCCCTCCACTTT.

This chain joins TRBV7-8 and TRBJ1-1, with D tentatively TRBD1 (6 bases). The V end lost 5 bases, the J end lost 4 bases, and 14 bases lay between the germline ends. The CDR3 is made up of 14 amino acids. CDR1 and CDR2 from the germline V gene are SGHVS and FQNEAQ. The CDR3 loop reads CASSASRGSTEAFF. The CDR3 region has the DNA TGTGCCAGCAGCGCTTCCAGGGGTAGCACTGAAGCTTTCTTT.

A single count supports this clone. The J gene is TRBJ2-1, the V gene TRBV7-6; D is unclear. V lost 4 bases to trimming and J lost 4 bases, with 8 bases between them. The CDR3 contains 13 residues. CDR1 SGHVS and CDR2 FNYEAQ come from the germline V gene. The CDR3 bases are TGTGCCAGCAGCTCTCAGAAGTACAATGAGCAGTTCTTC. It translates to CASSSQKYNEQFF. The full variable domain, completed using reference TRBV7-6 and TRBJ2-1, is GAGVSQSPRYKVTKRGQDVALRCDPISGHVSLYWYRQALGQGPEFLTYFNYEAQQDKSGLPNDRFSAERPEGSISTLTIQRTEQRDSAMYRCASSSQKYNEQFFGPGTRLTVL.

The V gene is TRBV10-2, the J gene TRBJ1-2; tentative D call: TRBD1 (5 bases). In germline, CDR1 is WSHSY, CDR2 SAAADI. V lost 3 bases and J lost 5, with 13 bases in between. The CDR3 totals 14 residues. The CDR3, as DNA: TGCGCCAGCAGTGAATGGGCGGAGGGGTATGGCTACACCTTC. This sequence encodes CASSEWAEGYGYTF.

The CDR3 DNA reads as TGTGCCAGCAGCTTAGCTAACAGGGGAGAATCACCCCTCCACTTT. The encoded protein is CASSLANRGESPLHF. The chain couples TRBV7-6 to TRBJ1-6, with TRBD1 matching over 7 bases. Per the germline V gene, CDR1 is SGHVS and CDR2 is FNYEAQ. The length of the CDR3 is 15 residues. The V and J ends lost 0 bases and 10 bases, in that order; junction bases with no gene match: 6.

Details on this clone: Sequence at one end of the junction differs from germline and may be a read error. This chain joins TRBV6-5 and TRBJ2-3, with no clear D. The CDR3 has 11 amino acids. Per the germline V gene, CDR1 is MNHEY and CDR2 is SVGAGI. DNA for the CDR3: TGTGCCATCAGTTCCGGGTATACGCAGTATTTT. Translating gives CAISSGYTQYF.

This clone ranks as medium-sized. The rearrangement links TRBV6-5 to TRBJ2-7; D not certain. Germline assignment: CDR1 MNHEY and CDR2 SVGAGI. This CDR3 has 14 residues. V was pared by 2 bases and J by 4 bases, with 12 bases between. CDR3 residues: CASSYGRKPYEQYF. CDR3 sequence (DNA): TGTGCCAGCAGTTACGGGCGGAAACCTTACGAGCAGTACTTC.

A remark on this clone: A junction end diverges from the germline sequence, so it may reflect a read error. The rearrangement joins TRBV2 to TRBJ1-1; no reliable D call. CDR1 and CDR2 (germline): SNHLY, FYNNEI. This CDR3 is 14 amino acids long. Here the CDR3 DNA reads TGTGCAAGCAATTGGAGAGACCGGAACACTGAAGCTTTCTTT. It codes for CASNWRDRNTEAFF. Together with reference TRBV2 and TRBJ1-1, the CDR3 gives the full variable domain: EPEVTQTPSHQVTQMGQEVILRCVPISNHLYFYWYRQILGQKVEFLVSFYNNEISEKSEIFDDQFSVERPDGSNFTLKIRSTKLEDSAMYFCASNWRDRNTEAFFGQGTRLTVV.

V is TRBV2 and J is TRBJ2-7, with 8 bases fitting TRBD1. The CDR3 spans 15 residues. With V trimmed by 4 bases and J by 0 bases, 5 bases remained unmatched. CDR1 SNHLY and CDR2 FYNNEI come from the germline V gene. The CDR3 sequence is CASSAGQGFSYEQYF. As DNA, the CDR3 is TGTGCCAGCAGTGCCGGACAGGGCTTCTCCTACGAGCAGTACTTC.

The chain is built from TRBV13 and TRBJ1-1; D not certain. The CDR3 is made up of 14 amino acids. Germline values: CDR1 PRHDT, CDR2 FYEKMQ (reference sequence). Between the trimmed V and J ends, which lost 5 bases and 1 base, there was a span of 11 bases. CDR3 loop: CASSAPKGNTEAFF. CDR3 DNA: TGTGCCAGCAGCGCCCCGAAGGGGAACACTGAAGCTTTCTTT.

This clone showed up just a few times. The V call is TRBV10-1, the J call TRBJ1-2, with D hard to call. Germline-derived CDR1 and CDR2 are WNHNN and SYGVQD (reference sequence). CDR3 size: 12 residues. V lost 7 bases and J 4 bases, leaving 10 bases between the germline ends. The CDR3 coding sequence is TGCGCCAGCACCGACAATTTCTATGGCTACACCTTC. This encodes CASTDNFYGYTF.

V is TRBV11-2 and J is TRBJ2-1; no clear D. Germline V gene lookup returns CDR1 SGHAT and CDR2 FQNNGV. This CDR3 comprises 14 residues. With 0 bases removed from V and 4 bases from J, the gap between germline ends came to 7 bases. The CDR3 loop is CASSLDLAYNEQFF. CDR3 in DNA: TGTGCCAGCAGCTTAGATCTGGCTTACAATGAGCAGTTCTTC.

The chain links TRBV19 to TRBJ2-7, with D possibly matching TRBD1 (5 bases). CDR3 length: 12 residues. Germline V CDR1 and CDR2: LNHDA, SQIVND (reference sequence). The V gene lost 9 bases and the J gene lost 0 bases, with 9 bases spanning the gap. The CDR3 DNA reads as TGTGCCAGCCAGGACAACTCCTACGAGCAGTACTTC. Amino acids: CASQDNSYEQYF. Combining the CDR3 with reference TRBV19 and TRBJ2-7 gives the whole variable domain DGGITQSPKYLFRKEGQNVTLSCEQNLNHDAMYWYRQDPGQGLRLIYYSQIVNDFQKGDIAEGYSVSREKKESFPLTVTSAQKNPTAFYLCASQDNSYEQYFGPGTRLTVT.

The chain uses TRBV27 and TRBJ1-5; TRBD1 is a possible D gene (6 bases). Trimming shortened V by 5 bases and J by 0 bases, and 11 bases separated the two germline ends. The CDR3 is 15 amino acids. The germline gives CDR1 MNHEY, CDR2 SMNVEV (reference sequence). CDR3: CASSLDRNSNQPQHF. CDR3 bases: TGTGCCAGCAGTCTCGACAGGAATAGCAATCAGCCCCAGCATTTT.

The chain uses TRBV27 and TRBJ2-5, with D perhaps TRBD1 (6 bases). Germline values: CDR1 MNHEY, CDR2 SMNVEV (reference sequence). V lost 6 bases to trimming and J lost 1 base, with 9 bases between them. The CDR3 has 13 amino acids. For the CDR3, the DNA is TGTGCCAGCAGCGGGACATTCCAAGAGACCCAGTACTTC. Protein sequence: CASSGTFQETQYF.